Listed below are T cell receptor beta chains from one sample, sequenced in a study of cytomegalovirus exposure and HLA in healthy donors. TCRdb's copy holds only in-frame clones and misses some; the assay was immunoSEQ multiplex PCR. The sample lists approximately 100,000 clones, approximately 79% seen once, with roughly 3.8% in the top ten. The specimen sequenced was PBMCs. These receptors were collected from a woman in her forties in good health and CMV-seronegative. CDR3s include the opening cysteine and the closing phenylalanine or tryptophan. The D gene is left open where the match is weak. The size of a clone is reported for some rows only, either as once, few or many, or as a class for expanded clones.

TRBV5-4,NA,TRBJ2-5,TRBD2,CASSEGGRGAGETQYF,TGTGCCAGCAGCGAGGGAGGGCGGGGGGCTGGTGAGACCCAGTACTTC
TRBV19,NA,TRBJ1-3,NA,CASTPGHQRSGNTIYF,TGTGCCAGTACCCCGGGACACCAACGCTCTGGAAACACCATATATTTT
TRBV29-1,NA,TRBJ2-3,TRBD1,CSVNRGNTDTQYF,TGCAGCGTCAACAGGGGTAACACAGATACGCAGTATTTT
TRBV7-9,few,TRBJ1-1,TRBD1,CASTIPGQGQSEAFF,TGTGCCAGCACCATACCGGGACAGGGACAATCTGAAGCTTTCTTT
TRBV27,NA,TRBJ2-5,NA,CASSLSPRGSETQYF,TGTGCCAGCAGTCTAAGTCCCAGGGGATCGGAGACCCAGTACTTC
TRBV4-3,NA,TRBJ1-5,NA,CASSQDGSQPQHF,TGCGCCAGCAGCCAAGATGGGAGTCAGCCCCAGCATTTT
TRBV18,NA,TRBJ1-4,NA,CASSPYGGANEKLFF,TGTGCCAGCTCACCTTATGGAGGAGCTAATGAAAAACTGTTTTTT
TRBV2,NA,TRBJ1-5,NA,CASRAYRDSNQPQHF,TGTGCCAGCAGAGCCTACAGGGATAGCAATCAGCCCCAGCATTTT
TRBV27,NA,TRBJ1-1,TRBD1,CASSSGTALAEAFF,TGTGCCAGCAGTTCCGGGACAGCTTTGGCTGAAGCTTTCTTT
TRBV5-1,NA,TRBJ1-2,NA,CASSPGWQAYGYTF,TGCGCCAGCAGCCCCGGCTGGCAGGCCTATGGCTACACCTTC
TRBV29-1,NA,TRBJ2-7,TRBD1,CSTGTAYEQYF,TGCAGCACCGGGACAGCCTACGAGCAGTACTTC
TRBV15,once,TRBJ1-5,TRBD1,CATSRDSAGGGNQPQHF,TGTGCCACCAGCAGAGATTCGGCAGGGGGTGGTAATCAGCCCCAGCATTTT